Listed below are T cell receptor beta chains from one sample, sequenced in a study of cytomegalovirus exposure and HLA in healthy donors. Repertoires were generated with immunoSEQ multiplex PCR, while TCRdb's copy carries only in-frame clones and drops some. The sample includes about 160,000 clones, around 60% seen only once; the top ten take roughly 7%. The sequenced material came from PBMCs. All receptors derive from a woman aged 60-75 years in good health and CMV-seropositive. Both conserved end residues are part of each CDR3. Fields, in order: J gene, V gene, CDR3 protein.

>TRBJ2-1|TRBV5-1
CASMEGTYNEQFF
>TRBJ2-3|TRBV11-2
CASSLEVTPSTDTQYF
>TRBJ2-7|TRBV28
CASSTSYEQYF
>TRBJ1-5|TRBV15
CATSTRYQPQHF
>TRBJ2-7|TRBV27
CASSPLSSGLAKIYEQYF
>TRBJ2-7|TRBV7-2
CASSLVGLVGYEQYF
>TRBJ2-1|TRBV19
CASSIAGEGQKNYNEQFF
>TRBJ1-2|TRBV5-5
CASSLGGGGYTF
>TRBJ2-5|TRBV6-1
CASSEIQDQWPETQYF
>TRBJ2-2|TRBV2
CASSERGGNTGELFF